The 6 T cell receptor beta chains given below trace back to one sample, sequenced in a study of T cells in Graves' hyperthyroidism and ophthalmopathy. The source material, RNA transcripts, was used to amplify TCR beta CDR3 regions. The HTBI primer set drove a first-round RT-PCR of the TCR CDR3. Each CDR3 protein is one row after TCRdb ran MiXCR on the multiplex PCR reads. The table lists approximately 870,000 distinct CDR3 sequences, about two fifths of them singletons. The sample was blood. These receptors all stem from a man aged 18 to 30 with Graves' hyperthyroidism.

This clonotype was detected once. A read error may be the cause here, since a much bigger clone is one base away. In this CDR3 the conserved last residue, phenylalanine or tryptophan, is missing, so a read error is likely. The V and J genes are TRBV2 and TRBJ1-1, with D unresolved. The CDR3 is 13 amino acids. In germline, CDR1 is SNHLY, CDR2 FYNNEI. The V end lost 4 bases, the J end lost 7 bases, and 13 bases lay between the germline ends. The CDR3, as DNA: TGTGCCAGCAGTGGACAACCGGTTATTGAAGCTTTCCTT. Protein product: CASSGQPVIEAFL.

This clonotype was detected only a few times. This chain links TRBV20-1 with TRBJ2-7; D gene unclear. CDR3 length: 15 residues. Between the trimmed V and J ends, which lost 0 bases and 6 bases, there was a span of 18 bases. Germline CDR1 and CDR2: DFQATT and SNEGSKA (reference sequence). CDR3: CSARDSAGLVGEQYF. CDR3 sequence (DNA): TGCAGTGCTAGAGATTCGGCAGGCCTTGTGGGCGAGCAGTACTTC.

V is TRBV2 and J is TRBJ2-5; D perhaps matches TRBD1 (5 bases). CDR1 is SNHLY, CDR2 FYNNEI, per germline. The CDR3 is made up of 12 amino acids. The V and J ends lost 7 bases and 1 base respectively, with 7 bases between them. The CDR3: CASNRFQETQYF. The CDR3, as DNA: TGTGCCAGCAACAGGTTCCAAGAGACCCAGTACTTC. Variable domain in full (rest from reference TRBV2 and TRBJ2-5): EPEVTQTPSHQVTQMGQEVILRCVPISNHLYFYWYRQILGQKVEFLVSFYNNEISEKSEIFDDQFSVERPDGSNFTLKIRSTKLEDSAMYFCASNRFQETQYFGPGTRLLVL.

With regard to this clonotype: One end of the junction fails to match germline, which may point to a read error. The rearrangement uses TRBV6-1 and TRBJ1-2; D might be TRBD1 (5 bases). The CDR3 loop spans 11 amino acids. Germline CDR1 and CDR2: MNHNS and SASEGT. The CDR3 sequence: CAGSQGASYTF. The DNA of the CDR3 is TGTGCCGGCAGCCAAGGGGCCAGCTACACCTTC.

The gene calls are TRBV2 and TRBJ2-5; D possibly uses TRBD1 or TRBD2 (7 bases each). The J call may be wrong; the DNA end is better matched by TRBJ2-7. Looked up from germline, CDR1 is SNHLY and CDR2 is FYNNEI. CDR3 length: 13 amino acids. The CDR3 region has the DNA TGTGCCAGCAGTACAGGGGACTACTACGAGCAGTACTTC. Translating it yields CASSTGDYYEQYF.

The genes are TRBV20-1 and TRBJ2-7; D tentatively fits TRBD1 or TRBD2 (5 bases each). Germline CDR1 is DFQATT and CDR2 is SNEGSKA (reference sequence). This CDR3 region has 13 residues. V lost 4 bases to trimming and J lost 9 bases, with 19 bases between them. DNA for the CDR3: TGCAGTGCTACCTACCCCACGGGGCCATTGCAGTACTTC. Translating gives CSATYPTGPLQYF.